Listed below are T cell receptor beta chains from one sample, sequenced in a study of T cells after posttransplantation cyclophosphamide. The method was immunoSEQ multiplex PCR; TCRdb's version includes in-frame clones alone and lacks a portion of them. Here the sample spans tens of thousands of clones, more than 80% being singletons. Sequences were derived from PBMCs, sampled approximately twelve months after allogeneic stem cell transplant with calcineurin inhibitor and methotrexate. These receptors were taken from a female patient younger than 45 who received an allogeneic stem cell transplant from an unrelated donor, was CMV-positive, and had acute and chronic GVHD. Some T cells may be supplied by the graft donor. Both conserved end residues are part of each CDR3. Each record gives: V gene, D gene, clone size, CDR3 protein. The D gene is left open where the match is weak. Clone size appears in some rows only: once, few, many, or a class for an expanded clone.

v_gene: TRBV6-1; d_gene: NA; abundance: NA; CDR3aa: CASSTGQSGNQPQHF
v_gene: TRBV6-1; d_gene: NA; abundance: NA; CDR3aa: CASSEGGRTLTFSSPLHF
v_gene: TRBV10-3; d_gene: NA; abundance: NA; CDR3aa: CAIGGWNTEAFF
v_gene: TRBV30; d_gene: NA; abundance: once; CDR3aa: CAWRQQGVFSPLHF
v_gene: TRBV29-1; d_gene: TRBD1; abundance: NA; CDR3aa: CSFETGVNTEAFF
v_gene: TRBV7-6; d_gene: TRBD2; abundance: NA; CDR3aa: CASSLLAVTGELFF
v_gene: TRBV18; d_gene: NA; abundance: NA; CDR3aa: CASSPPFGGRGEQYF
v_gene: TRBV11-3; d_gene: TRBD2; abundance: once; CDR3aa: CASSLSAGGATYEQYF
v_gene: TRBV25-1; d_gene: TRBD2; abundance: NA; CDR3aa: CASSDPSGRVNNEQFF
v_gene: TRBV4-2; d_gene: TRBD1; abundance: NA; CDR3aa: CASSQDDLRQGNTGELFF
v_gene: TRBV2; d_gene: TRBD1; abundance: NA; CDR3aa: CASGSQGAGTGELFF
v_gene: TRBV9; d_gene: TRBD2; abundance: NA; CDR3aa: CASSVRSLIQGTSGSRGGELFF
v_gene: TRBV19; d_gene: NA; abundance: NA; CDR3aa: CASTIPGAKDTQYF
v_gene: TRBV6-1; d_gene: NA; abundance: NA; CDR3aa: CASSEAPNRQQETQYF
v_gene: TRBV4-3; d_gene: NA; abundance: NA; CDR3aa: CASSQGPDTQETQYF
v_gene: TRBV27; d_gene: NA; abundance: NA; CDR3aa: CASSSAGLASGANVLTF
v_gene: TRBV27; d_gene: NA; abundance: NA; CDR3aa: CASNQTPWAGTEAFF
v_gene: TRBV6-1; d_gene: TRBD2; abundance: few; CDR3aa: CASTKLAGGSYEQYF
v_gene: TRBV10-2; d_gene: NA; abundance: NA; CDR3aa: CASLGASYEQFF
v_gene: TRBV2; d_gene: NA; abundance: NA; CDR3aa: CASSVIAGPLYGYTF
v_gene: TRBV5-3; d_gene: TRBD1; abundance: NA; CDR3aa: CARSLGNRGENSPLHF
v_gene: TRBV9; d_gene: TRBD2; abundance: NA; CDR3aa: CASSDTGTRRRNEQFF
v_gene: TRBV30; d_gene: TRBD2; abundance: NA; CDR3aa: CAWTSGSTYNEQFF
v_gene: TRBV5-4; d_gene: TRBD2; abundance: NA; CDR3aa: CASSSGLERETQYF
v_gene: TRBV5-1; d_gene: NA; abundance: NA; CDR3aa: CASSLEDSSYEQYF
v_gene: TRBV4-1; d_gene: NA; abundance: NA; CDR3aa: CASSHITAGGRVAGELFF
v_gene: TRBV5-4; d_gene: TRBD1; abundance: NA; CDR3aa: CASSRDRANTGELFF
v_gene: TRBV5-4; d_gene: TRBD1; abundance: NA; CDR3aa: CASSFTGVSFISGANVLTF
v_gene: TRBV30; d_gene: NA; abundance: NA; CDR3aa: CAFFRGPVDGYTF
v_gene: TRBV9; d_gene: NA; abundance: NA; CDR3aa: CASSVGGLQGAYGYTF
v_gene: TRBV11-3; d_gene: NA; abundance: NA; CDR3aa: CASTISVAVLNTGELFF
v_gene: TRBV7-8; d_gene: TRBD1; abundance: NA; CDR3aa: CASSQGTGGRYQPQHF
v_gene: TRBV7-8; d_gene: TRBD2; abundance: NA; CDR3aa: CASSTGLARQETQYF
v_gene: TRBV15; d_gene: TRBD1; abundance: NA; CDR3aa: CATSRSLTGLDEQFF
v_gene: TRBV2; d_gene: TRBD1; abundance: NA; CDR3aa: CASSEAAGRGRDGYTF